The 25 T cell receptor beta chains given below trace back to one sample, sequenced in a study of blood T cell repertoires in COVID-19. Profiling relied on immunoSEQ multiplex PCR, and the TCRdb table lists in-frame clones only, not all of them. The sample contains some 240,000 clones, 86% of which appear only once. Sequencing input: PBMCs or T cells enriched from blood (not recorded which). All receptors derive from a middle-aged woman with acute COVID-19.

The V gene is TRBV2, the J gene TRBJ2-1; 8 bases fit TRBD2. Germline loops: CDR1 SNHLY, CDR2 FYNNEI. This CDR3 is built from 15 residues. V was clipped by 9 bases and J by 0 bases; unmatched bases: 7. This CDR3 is CARRAGESSYNEQFF. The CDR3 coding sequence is TGTGCCAGGCGAGCGGGAGAAAGCTCCTACAATGAGCAGTTCTTC.

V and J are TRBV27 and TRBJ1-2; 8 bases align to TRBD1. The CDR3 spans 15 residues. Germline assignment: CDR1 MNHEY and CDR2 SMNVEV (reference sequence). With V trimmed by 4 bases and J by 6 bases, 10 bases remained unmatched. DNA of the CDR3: TGTGCCAGCAGTTCCTCCGGGACAGGAATTGATGGCTACACCTTC. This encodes CASSSSGTGIDGYTF.

This CDR3 is CASSQDRTSGYEQYF. The CDR3, as DNA: TGTGCCAGCTCACAGGACAGGACTAGCGGCTACGAGCAGTACTTC. The chain recombines TRBV18 with TRBJ2-7; 10 positions agree with TRBD2. Germline loops: CDR1 KGHSH, CDR2 LQKENI. V dropped 4 bases and J dropped 3; count of bases not matched to a gene: 6. This CDR3 has 15 amino acids.

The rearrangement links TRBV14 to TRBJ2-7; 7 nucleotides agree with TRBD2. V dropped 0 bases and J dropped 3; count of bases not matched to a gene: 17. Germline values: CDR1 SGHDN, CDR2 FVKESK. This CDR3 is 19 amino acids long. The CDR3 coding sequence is TGTGCCAGCAGCCAAGATCTTAATAGCGGGTCCTCGGGTAACTACGAGCAGTACTTC. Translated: CASSQDLNSGSSGNYEQYF.

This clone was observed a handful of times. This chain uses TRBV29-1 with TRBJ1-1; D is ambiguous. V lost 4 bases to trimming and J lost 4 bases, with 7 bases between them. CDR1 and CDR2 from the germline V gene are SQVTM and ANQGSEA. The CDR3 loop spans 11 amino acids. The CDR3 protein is CSVAGSTEAFF. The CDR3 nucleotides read TGCAGCGTTGCGGGTAGCACTGAAGCTTTCTTT. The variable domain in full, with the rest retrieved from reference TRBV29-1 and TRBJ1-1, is SAVISQKPSRDICQRGTSLTIQCQVDSQVTMMFWYRQQPGQSLTLIATANQGSEATYESGFVIDKFPISRPNLTFSTLTVSNMSPEDSSIYLCSVAGSTEAFFGQGTRLTVV.

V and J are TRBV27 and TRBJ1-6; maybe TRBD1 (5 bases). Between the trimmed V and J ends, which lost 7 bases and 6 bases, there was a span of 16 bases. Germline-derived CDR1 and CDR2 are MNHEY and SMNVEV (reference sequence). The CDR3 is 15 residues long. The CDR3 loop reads CASNPQQGGNSPLHF. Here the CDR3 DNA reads TGTGCCAGCAACCCGCAGCAGGGCGGTAATTCACCCCTCCACTTT.

CDR3 sequence reads: CASSNRISGSFIEQFF. Written as DNA, the CDR3 is TGTGCCAGCAGCAACCGGATTAGCGGGAGCTTCATCGAGCAGTTCTTC. V usage is TRBV9 and J usage is TRBJ2-1; TRBD2 agrees at 9 bases. The CDR3 covers 16 residues. Trimming removed 4 bases from V and 10 bases from J; junction bases left unmatched: 15. The germline gives CDR1 SGDLS, CDR2 YYNGEE.

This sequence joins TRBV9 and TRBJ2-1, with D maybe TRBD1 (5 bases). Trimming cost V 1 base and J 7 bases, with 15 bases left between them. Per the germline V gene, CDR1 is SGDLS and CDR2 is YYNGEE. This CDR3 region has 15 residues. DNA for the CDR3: TGTGCCAGCAGCGTATTAGGTCAGGGTAAAAATGAGCAGTTCTTC. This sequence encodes CASSVLGQGKNEQFF.

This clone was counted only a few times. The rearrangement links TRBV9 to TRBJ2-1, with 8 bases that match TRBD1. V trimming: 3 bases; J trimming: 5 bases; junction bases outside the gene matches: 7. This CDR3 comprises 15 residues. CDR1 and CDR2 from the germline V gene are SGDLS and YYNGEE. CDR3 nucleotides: TGTGCCAGCAGCGACGAGGGGACAGGCAACAATGAGCAGTTCTTC. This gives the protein CASSDEGTGNNEQFF.

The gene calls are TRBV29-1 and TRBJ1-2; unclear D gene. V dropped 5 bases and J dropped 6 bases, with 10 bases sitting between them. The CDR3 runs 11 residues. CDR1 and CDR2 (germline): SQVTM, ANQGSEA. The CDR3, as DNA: TGCAGCGTTTATGGTCCGGATGGCTACACCTTC. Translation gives CSVYGPDGYTF.

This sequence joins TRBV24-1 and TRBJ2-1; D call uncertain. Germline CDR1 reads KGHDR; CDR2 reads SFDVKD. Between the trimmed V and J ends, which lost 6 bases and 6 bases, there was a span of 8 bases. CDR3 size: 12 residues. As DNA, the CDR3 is TGTGCCACCAGTTTGCAGGCCAATGAGCAGTTCTTC. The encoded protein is CATSLQANEQFF.

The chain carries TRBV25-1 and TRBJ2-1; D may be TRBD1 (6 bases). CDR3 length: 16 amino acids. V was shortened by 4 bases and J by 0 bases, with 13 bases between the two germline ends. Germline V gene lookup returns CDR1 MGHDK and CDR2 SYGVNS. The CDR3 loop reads CASSGNRVVSYNEQFF. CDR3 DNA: TGTGCCAGCAGTGGGAACAGGGTGGTCTCCTACAATGAGCAGTTCTTC.

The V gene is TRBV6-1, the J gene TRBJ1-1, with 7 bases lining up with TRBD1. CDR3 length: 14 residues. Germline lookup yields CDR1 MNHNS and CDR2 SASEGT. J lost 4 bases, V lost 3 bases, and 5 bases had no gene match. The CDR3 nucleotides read TGTGCCAGCAGTGACACAGGGGAGATCACTGAAGCTTTCTTT. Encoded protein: CASSDTGEITEAFF.

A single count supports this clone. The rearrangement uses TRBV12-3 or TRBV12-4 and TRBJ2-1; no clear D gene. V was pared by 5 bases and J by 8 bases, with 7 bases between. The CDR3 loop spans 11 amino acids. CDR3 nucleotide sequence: TGTGCCAGCAGTACAATTGATGAGCAGTTCTTC. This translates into CASSTIDEQFF.

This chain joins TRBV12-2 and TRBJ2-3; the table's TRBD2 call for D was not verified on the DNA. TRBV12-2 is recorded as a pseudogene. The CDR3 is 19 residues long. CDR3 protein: CASRLVGREGHKDTDTQYF. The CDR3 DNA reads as TGTGCAAGTCGCTTAGTTGGGAGGGAGGGCCATAAGGACACAGATACGCAGTATTTT.

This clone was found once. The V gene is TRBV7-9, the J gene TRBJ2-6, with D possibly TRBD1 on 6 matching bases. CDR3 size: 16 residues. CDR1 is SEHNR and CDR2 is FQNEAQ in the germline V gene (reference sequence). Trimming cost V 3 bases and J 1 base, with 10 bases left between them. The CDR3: CASSLVDRSGANVLTF. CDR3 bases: TGTGCCAGCAGCTTGGTCGACAGGTCTGGGGCCAACGTCCTGACTTTC.

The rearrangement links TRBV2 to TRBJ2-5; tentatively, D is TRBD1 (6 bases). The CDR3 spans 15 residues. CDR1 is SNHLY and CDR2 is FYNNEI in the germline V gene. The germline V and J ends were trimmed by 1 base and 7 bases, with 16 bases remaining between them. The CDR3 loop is CASSEERIVGATQYF. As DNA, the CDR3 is TGTGCCAGCAGTGAAGAGAGAATAGTGGGGGCGACCCAGTACTTC.

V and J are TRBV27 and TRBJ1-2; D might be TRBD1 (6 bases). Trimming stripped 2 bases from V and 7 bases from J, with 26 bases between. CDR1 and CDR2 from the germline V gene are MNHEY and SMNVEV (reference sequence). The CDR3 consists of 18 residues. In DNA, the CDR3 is TGTGCCAGCAGTTTACGTTCCCGGGACATCTTTTTTTCCTCTGGCTACACCTTC. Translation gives CASSLRSRDIFFSSGYTF.

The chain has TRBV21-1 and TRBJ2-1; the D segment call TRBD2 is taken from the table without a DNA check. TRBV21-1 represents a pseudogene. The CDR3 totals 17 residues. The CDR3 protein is CASSLGASVSSYNEQFF. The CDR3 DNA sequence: TGTGCCAGCAGCTTAGGGGCTAGCGTGAGCTCCTACAATGAGCAGTTCTTC.

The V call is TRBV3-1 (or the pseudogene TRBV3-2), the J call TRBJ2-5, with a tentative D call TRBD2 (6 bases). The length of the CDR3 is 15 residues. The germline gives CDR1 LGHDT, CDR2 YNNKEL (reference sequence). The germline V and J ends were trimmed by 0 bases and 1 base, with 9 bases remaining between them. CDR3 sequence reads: CASSQDLTSQETQYF. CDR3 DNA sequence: TGTGCCAGCAGCCAAGATCTGACTAGCCAAGAGACCCAGTACTTC.

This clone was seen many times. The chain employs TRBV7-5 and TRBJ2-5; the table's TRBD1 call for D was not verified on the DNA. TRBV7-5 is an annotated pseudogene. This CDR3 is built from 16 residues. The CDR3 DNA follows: TGTGTCCGTCCCCTCGGACAGGGGGCGCCATTAGAGACCCAGTACTTC. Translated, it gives CVRPLGQGAPLETQYF.

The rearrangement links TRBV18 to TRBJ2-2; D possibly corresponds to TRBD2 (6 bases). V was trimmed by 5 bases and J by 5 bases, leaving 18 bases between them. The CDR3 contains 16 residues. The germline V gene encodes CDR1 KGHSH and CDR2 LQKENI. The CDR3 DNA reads TGTGCCAGCTCAGCGGAGGGGCAGGGAGTAACCGGGGAGCTGTTTTTT. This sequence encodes CASSAEGQGVTGELFF.

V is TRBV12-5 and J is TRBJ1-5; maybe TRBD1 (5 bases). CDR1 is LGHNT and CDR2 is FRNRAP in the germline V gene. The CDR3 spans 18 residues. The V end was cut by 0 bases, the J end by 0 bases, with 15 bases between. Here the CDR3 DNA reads TGTGCTAGTGGTTTGGTACTCCGGGGGGGTTTTAGCAATCAGCCCCAGCATTTT. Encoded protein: CASGLVLRGGFSNQPQHF.

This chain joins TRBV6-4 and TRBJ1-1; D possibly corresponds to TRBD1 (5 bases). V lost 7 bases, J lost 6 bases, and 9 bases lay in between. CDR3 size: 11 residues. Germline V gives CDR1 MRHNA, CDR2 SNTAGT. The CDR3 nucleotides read TGTGCCAGCAACGGGACTTCTGAAGCTTTCTTT. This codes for CASNGTSEAFF.

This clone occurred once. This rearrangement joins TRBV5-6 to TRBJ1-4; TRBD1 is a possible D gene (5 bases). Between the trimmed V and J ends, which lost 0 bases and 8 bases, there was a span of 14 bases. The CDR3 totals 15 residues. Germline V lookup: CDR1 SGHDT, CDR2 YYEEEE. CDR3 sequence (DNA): TGTGCCAGCAGCTTGGCCCCAGGGTTGGGGGAAAAACTGTTTTTT. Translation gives CASSLAPGLGEKLFF.